These 12 T cell receptor beta chains were all obtained from the same sample, sequenced in a study of control samples from healthy donors and cancer patients. The repertoire was sequenced with immunoSEQ multiplex PCR; TCRdb's copy has only in-frame clones and lacks some. The sample has around 78,000 clones; over 90% are singletons. The sample comprised blood. The receptors were sampled from a woman in her late teens or twenties in good health.

This chain joins TRBV6-6 and TRBJ2-7; D is ambiguous. This CDR3 is built from 13 residues. Germline CDR1 MNHNY, CDR2 SVGAGI (reference sequence). Deletions cut 7 bases from V and 4 bases from J, with 14 bases between. The CDR3 coding sequence is TGTGCCAGCACCGACGGTAGCAGTTACGAGCAGTACTTC. Protein sequence: CASTDGSSYEQYF.

The chain joins TRBV27 to TRBJ1-1; D gene unclear. Trimming took off 4 bases at V and 1 base at J, with 19 bases between the two ends. The CDR3 runs to 17 residues. Germline loops: CDR1 MNHEY, CDR2 SMNVEV (reference sequence). The chain's CDR3 is CASSSQGAGLPNTEAFF. The CDR3, as DNA: TGTGCCAGCAGTTCCCAAGGAGCGGGTCTCCCGAACACTGAAGCTTTCTTT.

The V and J genes are TRBV9 and TRBJ1-1; D not resolved. Trimming cost V 0 bases and J 0 bases, with 21 bases left between them. CDR3 length: 19 residues. CDR1 and CDR2 (germline): SGDLS, YYNGEE. The CDR3 DNA reads TGTGCCAGCAGCGTAGTAAAGACTCACGAACCCATCATGAACACTGAAGCTTTCTTT. This sequence encodes CASSVVKTHEPIMNTEAFF.

The rearrangement uses TRBV6-1 and TRBJ2-4; D ambiguous. This CDR3 contains 15 residues. V lost 2 bases, J lost 3 bases, and 11 bases lay in between. The germline V gene has CDR1 MNHNS and CDR2 SASEGT. The CDR3 DNA sequence: TGTGCCAGCAGTGAAATAAAGCGTCTCAAAAACATTCAGTACTTC. It specifies CASSEIKRLKNIQYF.

The V and J genes are TRBV24-1 and TRBJ1-5; TRBD1 is a possible D gene (6 bases). Germline values: CDR1 KGHDR, CDR2 SFDVKD. V lost 2 bases and J lost 7, with 11 bases in between. The length of the CDR3 is 14 residues. CDR3 in amino acids: CATSDYRVDQPQHF. CDR3 nucleotide sequence: TGTGCCACCAGTGATTACAGGGTCGACCAGCCCCAGCATTTT.

The CDR3 spells CASRKGLAGVEETQYF. CDR3 DNA sequence: TGTGCCAGCAGGAAGGGACTAGCGGGAGTTGAAGAGACCCAGTACTTC. This chain links TRBV2 with TRBJ2-5; 14 bases agree with TRBD2. V lost 6 bases to trimming and J lost 3 bases; unmatched junction nucleotides: 6. Germline lookup yields CDR1 SNHLY and CDR2 FYNNEI. This CDR3 is built from 16 residues.

This clone has just one count. The chain carries TRBV18 and TRBJ2-2, with TRBD2 matching over 11 bases. Germline V gene lookup returns CDR1 KGHSH and CDR2 LQKENI. There are 17 residues in the CDR3. V gave up 5 bases and J gave up 3 bases; unmatched junction bases: 8. The CDR3 DNA sequence: TGTGCCAGCTCAACAGGGACTAGCGGACCACACACCGGGGAGCTGTTTTTT. It is translated as CASSTGTSGPHTGELFF.

The V gene is TRBV2, the J gene TRBJ2-7; D is perhaps TRBD1 (6 bases). Per the germline V gene, CDR1 is SNHLY and CDR2 is FYNNEI. V was trimmed by 4 bases and J by 0 bases, leaving 13 bases between them. The CDR3 contains 15 residues. The CDR3 reads CASSGGHSFSYEQYF. CDR3 DNA sequence: TGTGCCAGCAGTGGGGGACACTCTTTCTCCTACGAGCAGTACTTC.

The chain joins TRBV27 to TRBJ2-1; the match to TRBD1 covers 7 bases. The CDR3 sequence is 18 residues long. V gave up 2 bases and J gave up 7 bases; unmatched junction bases: 17. Germline V lookup: CDR1 MNHEY, CDR2 SMNVEV (reference sequence). CDR3 DNA: TGTGCCAGCAGTTTACAATCAATGCGCCCAGGGGGAACAAATGAGCAGTTCTTC. This gives the protein CASSLQSMRPGGTNEQFF.

The gene calls are TRBV28 and TRBJ1-6; 8 bases are shared with TRBD1. In germline, CDR1 is MDHEN, CDR2 SYDVKM. The V and J ends lost 3 bases and 13 bases, in that order; junction bases with no gene match: 14. The CDR3 sequence is 16 residues long. The CDR3 region is CASSFSSQGAFLPLHF. CDR3 bases: TGTGCCAGCAGTTTCTCTTCTCAGGGGGCATTTTTGCCCCTCCACTTT. The whole variable domain, remainder taken from reference TRBV28 and TRBJ1-6, is DVKVTQSSRYLVKRTGEKVFLECVQDMDHENMFWYRQDPGLGLRLIYFSYDVKMKEKGDIPEGYSVSREKKERFSLILESASTNQTSMYLCASSFSSQGAFLPLHFGNGTRLTVT.

The rearrangement links TRBV14 to TRBJ2-1; 7 bases are shared with TRBD2. This CDR3 region has 14 residues. Looked up from germline, CDR1 is SGHDN and CDR2 is FVKESK. Germline trimming cut 1 base from V and 10 bases from J; bases unmatched to any gene: 7. The CDR3 nucleotides are TGTGCCAGCAGCCAAGTCCTAGCGGAAACGGAGCAGTTCTTC. It specifies CASSQVLAETEQFF.

This rearrangement joins TRBV2 to TRBJ2-7; no clear D gene. Germline-derived CDR1 and CDR2 are SNHLY and FYNNEI. The V end lost 5 bases, the J end lost 4 bases, and 6 bases lay between the germline ends. The CDR3 covers 11 residues. CDR3 bases: TGTGCCAGCAGTACTCAGTACGAGCAGTACTTC. Translation: CASSTQYEQYF.